This is a list of T cell receptor beta chains from one sample in a study of control samples from healthy donors and cancer patients. The repertoire was sequenced with immunoSEQ multiplex PCR; TCRdb's copy has only in-frame clones and lacks some. The sample yields 130,000 or so clones, 88% seen once. The sample consisted of blood. The receptor source for this set is a man over 45 in good health. Both conserved end residues are trimmed from each CDR3. The order of the fields is J gene, V gene, CDR3 protein.

>TRBJ1-1|TRBV7-9
ASSLPISEAF
>TRBJ1-4|TRBV19
ASSPVWTAGGEKLF
>TRBJ1-1|TRBV5-6
ASSLSGQGGRNTEAF
>TRBJ2-2|TRBV28
ASSPFGTINTGELF
>TRBJ1-2|TRBV28
ASSLKLVGYT
>TRBJ2-7|TRBV28
ASSFGGEQY
>TRBJ2-2|TRBV14
ASSPRTANTGELF
>TRBJ1-1|TRBV30
AWSVGGGRMNTEAF
>TRBJ2-3|TRBV7-6
ASSLGPLGQRTDTQY
>TRBJ2-7|TRBV3-1/TRBV3-2
ASSLGDLAYEQY
>TRBJ1-6|TRBV5-1
ASSLLQQNNSPLH
>TRBJ1-1|TRBV19
ASTERGGYTEAF
>TRBJ1-6|TRBV9
ASSVEGQENSPLH
>TRBJ1-2|TRBV3-1/TRBV3-2
ASSQERGGTYSNYGYT
>TRBJ2-1|TRBV6-5
ASRVSGGYNEQF
>TRBJ2-1|TRBV2
ASSESIPGRSYNEQF